This TCR beta chain was sequenced during a study of glioma-infiltrating T cells after dendritic cell vaccination. Study summary: Three intradermal dendritic cell vaccine injections were given every two weeks.

Profiling relied on immunoSEQ multiplex PCR, and the TCRdb table lists in-frame clones only, not all of them. Counted here are fewer than 75,000 clones, about 83% occurring once; the ten biggest clones make up roughly 8.8%. Time point here: after dendritic cell vaccination, including at tumor progression/relapse. PBMC sampling occurred before vaccination, two weeks after the third dose, and at progression. The CDR3 is made up of 15 amino acids. V shed 9 bases and J 0 bases; nucleotides not matched to a gene: 8. Germline-derived CDR1 and CDR2 are ENHRY and SYGVKD. The receptor was isolated from a human donor with glioblastoma. The chain joins TRBV10-3 to TRBJ1-1, with 9 bases that match TRBD1. This specimen was blood, taken after dendritic cell vaccination. The CDR3 reads CAIGPGTGLNTEAFF. CDR3 DNA sequence: TGTGCCATAGGACCCGGGACAGGGCTGAACACTGAAGCTTTCTTT.